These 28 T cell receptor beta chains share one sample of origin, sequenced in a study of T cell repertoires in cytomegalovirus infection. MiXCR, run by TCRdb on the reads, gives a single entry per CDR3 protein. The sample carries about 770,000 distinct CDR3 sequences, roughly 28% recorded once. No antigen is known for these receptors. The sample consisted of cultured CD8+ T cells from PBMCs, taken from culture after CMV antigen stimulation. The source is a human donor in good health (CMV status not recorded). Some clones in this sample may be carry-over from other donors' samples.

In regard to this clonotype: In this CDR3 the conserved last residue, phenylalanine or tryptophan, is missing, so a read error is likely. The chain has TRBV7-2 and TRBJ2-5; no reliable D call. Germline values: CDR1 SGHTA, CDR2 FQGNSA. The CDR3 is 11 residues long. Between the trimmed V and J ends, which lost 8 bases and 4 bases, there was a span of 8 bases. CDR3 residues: CASQVIETQYS. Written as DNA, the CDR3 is TGTGCCAGCCAAGTCATAGAGACCCAGTACTCC.

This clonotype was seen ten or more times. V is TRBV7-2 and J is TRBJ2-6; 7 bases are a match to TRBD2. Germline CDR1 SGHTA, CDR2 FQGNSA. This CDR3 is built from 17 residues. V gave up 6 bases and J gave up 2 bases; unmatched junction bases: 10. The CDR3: CASSAPGGEAGANVLTF. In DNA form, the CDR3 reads TGTGCCAGCAGTGCCCCTGGGGGGGAGGCTGGGGCCAACGTCCTGACTTTC.

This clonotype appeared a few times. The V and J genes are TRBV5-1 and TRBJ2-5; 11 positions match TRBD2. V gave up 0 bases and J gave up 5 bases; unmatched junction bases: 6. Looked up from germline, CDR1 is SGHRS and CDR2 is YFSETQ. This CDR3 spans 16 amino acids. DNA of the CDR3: TGCGCCAGCAGCTTGGAAATAGCGGGGGGGCCGGAGACCCAGTACTTC. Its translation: CASSLEIAGGPETQYF.

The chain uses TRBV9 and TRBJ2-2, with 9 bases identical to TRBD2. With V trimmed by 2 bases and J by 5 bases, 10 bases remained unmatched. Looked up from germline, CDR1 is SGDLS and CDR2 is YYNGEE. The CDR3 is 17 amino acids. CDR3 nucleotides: TGTGCCAGCAGCGTCTCGGCGGGGGGGTTAAGTACCGGGGAGCTGTTTTTT. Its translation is CASSVSAGGLSTGELFF.

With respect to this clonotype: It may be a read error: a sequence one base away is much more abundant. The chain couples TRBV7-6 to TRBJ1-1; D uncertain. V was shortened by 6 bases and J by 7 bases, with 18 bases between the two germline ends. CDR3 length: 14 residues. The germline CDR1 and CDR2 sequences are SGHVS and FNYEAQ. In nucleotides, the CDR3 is TGTGCCAGCAGACAGACACGAGGGCTACTTGAAGCTTTCTTT. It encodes CASRQTRGLLEAFF. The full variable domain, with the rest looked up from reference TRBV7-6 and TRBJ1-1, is GAGVSQSPRYKVTKRGQDVALRCDPISGHVSLYWYRQALGQGPEFLTYFNYEAQQDKSGLPNDRFSAERPEGSISTLTIQRTEQRDSAMYRCASRQTRGLLEAFFGQGTRLTVV.

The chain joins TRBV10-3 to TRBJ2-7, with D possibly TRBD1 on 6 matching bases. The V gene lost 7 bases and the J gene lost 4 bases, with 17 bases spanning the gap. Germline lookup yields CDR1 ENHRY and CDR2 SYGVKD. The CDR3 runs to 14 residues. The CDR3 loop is CAIKGAGVPYEQYF. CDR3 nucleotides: TGTGCCATCAAAGGTGCAGGGGTCCCGTACGAGCAGTACTTC.

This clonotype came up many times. This chain's CDR3 is CASSAASYREGDTGELFF. The CDR3 DNA is TGTGCCAGCAGCGCAGCCTCTTATCGGGAAGGGGACACCGGGGAGCTGTTTTTT. The chain links TRBV7-2 to TRBJ2-2; the D gene could be TRBD1 or TRBD2 (5 bases each). Germline loops: CDR1 SGHTA, CDR2 FQGNSA. Trimming cost V 5 bases and J 3 bases, with 22 bases left between them. This CDR3 comprises 18 residues.

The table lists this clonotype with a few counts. DNA of the CDR3: TGTGCCAGCAGTTATGATTGGGGGGGCCGTAGGAATGAGCAGTTCTTC. Translation: CASSYDWGGRRNEQFF. The chain links TRBV6-5 to TRBJ2-1, with D possibly matching TRBD2 (7 bases). V shed 3 bases and J shed 7 bases, with 19 bases lying between them. Germline-derived CDR1 and CDR2 are MNHEY and SVGAGI. This CDR3 spans 16 amino acids.

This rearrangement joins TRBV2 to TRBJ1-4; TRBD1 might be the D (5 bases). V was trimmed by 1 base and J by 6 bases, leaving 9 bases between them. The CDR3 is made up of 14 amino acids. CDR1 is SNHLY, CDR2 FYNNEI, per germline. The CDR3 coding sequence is TGTGCCAGCAGTGAAGAAGGGGATTATGAAAAACTGTTTTTT. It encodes CASSEEGDYEKLFF.

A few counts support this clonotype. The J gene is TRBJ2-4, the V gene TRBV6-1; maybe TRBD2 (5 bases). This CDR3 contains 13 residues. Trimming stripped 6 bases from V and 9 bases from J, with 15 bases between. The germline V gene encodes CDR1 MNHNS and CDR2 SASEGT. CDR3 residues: CASSPQEGSIQYF. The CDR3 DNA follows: TGTGCCAGCAGCCCTCAAGAGGGAAGCATTCAGTACTTC.

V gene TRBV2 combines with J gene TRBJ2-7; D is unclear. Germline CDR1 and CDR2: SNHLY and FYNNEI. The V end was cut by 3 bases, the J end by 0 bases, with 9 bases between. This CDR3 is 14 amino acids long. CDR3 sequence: CASSDFDTSYEQYF. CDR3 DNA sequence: TGTGCCAGCAGTGATTTCGACACCTCCTACGAGCAGTACTTC.

The CDR3 here is CSVALGAGENYGYTF. Written as DNA, the CDR3 is TGCAGCGTTGCTTTAGGAGCAGGGGAGAACTATGGCTACACCTTC. The chain links TRBV29-1 to TRBJ1-2, with D possibly TRBD1 on 6 matching bases. CDR1 is SQVTM, CDR2 ANQGSEA, per germline. The CDR3 loop spans 15 amino acids. V lost 4 bases and J 2 bases, leaving 17 bases between the germline ends.

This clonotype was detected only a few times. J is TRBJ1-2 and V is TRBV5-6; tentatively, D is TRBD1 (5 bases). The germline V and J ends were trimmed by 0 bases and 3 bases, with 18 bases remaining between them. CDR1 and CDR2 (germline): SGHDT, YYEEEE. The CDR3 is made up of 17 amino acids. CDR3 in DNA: TGTGCCAGCAGCTTGGGACAGAGACAACACCTCCACTATGGCTACACCTTC. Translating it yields CASSLGQRQHLHYGYTF.

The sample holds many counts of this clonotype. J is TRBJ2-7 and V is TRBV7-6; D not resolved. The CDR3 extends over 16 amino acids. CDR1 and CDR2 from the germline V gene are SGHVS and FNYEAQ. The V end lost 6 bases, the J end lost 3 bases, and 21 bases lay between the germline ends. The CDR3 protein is CASSFLRYSENYEQYF. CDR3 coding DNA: TGTGCCAGCAGTTTTCTCAGGTACAGCGAAAACTACGAGCAGTACTTC. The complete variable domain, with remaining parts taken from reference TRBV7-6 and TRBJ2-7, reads GAGVSQSPRYKVTKRGQDVALRCDPISGHVSLYWYRQALGQGPEFLTYFNYEAQQDKSGLPNDRFSAERPEGSISTLTIQRTEQRDSAMYRCASSFLRYSENYEQYFGPGTRLTVT.

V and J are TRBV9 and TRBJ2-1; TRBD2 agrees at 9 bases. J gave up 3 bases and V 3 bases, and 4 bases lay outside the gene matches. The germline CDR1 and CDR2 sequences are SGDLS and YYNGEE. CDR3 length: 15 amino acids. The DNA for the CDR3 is TGTGCCAGCAGCGCTCAGACTAGCGGCTACAATGAGCAGTTCTTC. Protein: CASSAQTSGYNEQFF.

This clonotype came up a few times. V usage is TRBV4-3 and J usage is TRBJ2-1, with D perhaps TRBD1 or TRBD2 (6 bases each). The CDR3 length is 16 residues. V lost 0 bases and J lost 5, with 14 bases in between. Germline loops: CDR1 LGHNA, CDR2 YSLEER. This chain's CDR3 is CASSQDLWGANNEQFF. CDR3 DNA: TGCGCCAGCAGCCAAGATCTTTGGGGGGCGAACAATGAGCAGTTCTTC.

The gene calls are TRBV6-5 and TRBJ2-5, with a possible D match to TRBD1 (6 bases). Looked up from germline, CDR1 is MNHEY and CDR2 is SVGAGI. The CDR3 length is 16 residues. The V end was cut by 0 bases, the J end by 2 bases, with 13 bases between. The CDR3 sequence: CASSYSAGAIQETQYF. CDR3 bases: TGTGCCAGCAGTTACTCGGCAGGGGCGATTCAAGAGACCCAGTACTTC.

The CDR3 bases are TGCAGCGTTGAATCCGGGACAGGGGGTTACTATGGCTACACCTTC. Encoded protein: CSVESGTGGYYGYTF. The V gene is TRBV29-1, the J gene TRBJ1-2; 11 nucleotides align to TRBD1. This CDR3 is 15 amino acids long. Germline-derived CDR1 and CDR2 are SQVTM and ANQGSEA. The junction had 5 bases not matched to a gene; V was cut back by 2 bases and J by 3 bases.

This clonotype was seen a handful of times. CDR3 in amino acids: CATSRDHGREFNYGYTF. The CDR3 bases are TGTGCCACCAGCAGAGATCATGGCAGAGAATTTAACTATGGCTACACCTTC. The chain employs TRBV15 and TRBJ1-2; D gene ambiguous. Deletions cut 0 bases from V and 1 base from J, with 15 bases between. Germline V gene data show CDR1 as LNHNV and CDR2 as YYDKDF (reference sequence). This CDR3 comprises 17 residues.

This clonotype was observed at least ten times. CDR3 nucleotide sequence: TGTGCCAGCAGCTTAGAGGTCGGGGGGGCCTACAATGAGCAGTTCTTC. It is translated as CASSLEVGGAYNEQFF. The chain joins TRBV7-8 to TRBJ2-1; the match to TRBD2 covers 8 bases. V was pared by 1 base and J by 2 bases, with 4 bases of the junction left unmatched. In germline, CDR1 is SGHVS, CDR2 FQNEAQ. The length of the CDR3 is 16 residues.

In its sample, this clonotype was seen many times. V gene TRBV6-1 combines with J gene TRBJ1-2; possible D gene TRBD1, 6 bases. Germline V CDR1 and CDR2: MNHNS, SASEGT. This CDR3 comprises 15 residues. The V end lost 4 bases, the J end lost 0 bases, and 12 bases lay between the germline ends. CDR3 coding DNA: TGTGCCAGCAGTGTTCAACAGGGAACTAACTATGGCTACACCTTC. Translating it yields CASSVQQGTNYGYTF.

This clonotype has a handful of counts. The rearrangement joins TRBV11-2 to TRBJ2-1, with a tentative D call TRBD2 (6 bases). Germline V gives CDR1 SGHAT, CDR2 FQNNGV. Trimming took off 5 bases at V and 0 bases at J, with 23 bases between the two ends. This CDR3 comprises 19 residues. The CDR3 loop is CASSLPRTIGLSSYNEQFF. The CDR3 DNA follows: TGTGCCAGCAGCCTACCCCGGACTATCGGGCTAAGCTCCTACAATGAGCAGTTCTTC.

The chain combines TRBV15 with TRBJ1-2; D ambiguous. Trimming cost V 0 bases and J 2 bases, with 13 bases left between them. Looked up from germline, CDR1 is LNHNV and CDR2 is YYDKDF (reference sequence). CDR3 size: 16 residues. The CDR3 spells CATSRDLGRPNYGYTF. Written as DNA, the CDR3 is TGTGCCACCAGCAGAGATCTCGGGCGACCGAACTATGGCTACACCTTC.

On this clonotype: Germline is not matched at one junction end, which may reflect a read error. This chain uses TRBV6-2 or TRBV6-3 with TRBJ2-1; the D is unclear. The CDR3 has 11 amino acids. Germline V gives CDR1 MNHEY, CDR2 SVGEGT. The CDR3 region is CASSYPGGPGF. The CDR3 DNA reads TGTGCCAGCAGTTACCCCGGTGGCCCCGGCTTC.

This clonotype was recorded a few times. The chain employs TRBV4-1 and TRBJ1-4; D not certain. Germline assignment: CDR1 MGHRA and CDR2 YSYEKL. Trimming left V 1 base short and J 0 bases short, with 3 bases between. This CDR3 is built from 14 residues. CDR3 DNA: TGCGCCAGCAGCCAAGGAACAACTAATGAAAAACTGTTTTTT. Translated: CASSQGTTNEKLFF.

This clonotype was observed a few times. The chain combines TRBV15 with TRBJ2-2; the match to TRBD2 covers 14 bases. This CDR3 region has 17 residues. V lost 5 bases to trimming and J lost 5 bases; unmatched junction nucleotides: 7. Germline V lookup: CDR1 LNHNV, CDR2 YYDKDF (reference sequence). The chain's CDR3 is CATSGGLAGGVTGELFF. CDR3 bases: TGTGCCACCAGCGGTGGACTAGCGGGGGGTGTTACCGGGGAGCTGTTTTTT.

The CDR3, as DNA: TGTGCCAGCACCGGGGTGCGGGCCCTTAGCACAGATACGCAGTATTTT. It codes for CASTGVRALSTDTQYF. The gene calls are TRBV2 and TRBJ2-3; the D gene is possibly TRBD2 (5 bases). The CDR3 extends over 16 amino acids. Deletions cut 7 bases from V and 0 bases from J, with 17 bases between. Germline V gene lookup returns CDR1 SNHLY and CDR2 FYNNEI.

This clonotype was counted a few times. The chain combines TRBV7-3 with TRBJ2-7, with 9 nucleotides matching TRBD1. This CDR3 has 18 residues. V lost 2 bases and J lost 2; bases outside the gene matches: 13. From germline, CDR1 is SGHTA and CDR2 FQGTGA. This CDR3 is CASSLEWGYGTGTYEQYV. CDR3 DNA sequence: TGTGCCAGCAGCTTAGAGTGGGGATATGGGACAGGGACCTACGAGCAGTACGTC.